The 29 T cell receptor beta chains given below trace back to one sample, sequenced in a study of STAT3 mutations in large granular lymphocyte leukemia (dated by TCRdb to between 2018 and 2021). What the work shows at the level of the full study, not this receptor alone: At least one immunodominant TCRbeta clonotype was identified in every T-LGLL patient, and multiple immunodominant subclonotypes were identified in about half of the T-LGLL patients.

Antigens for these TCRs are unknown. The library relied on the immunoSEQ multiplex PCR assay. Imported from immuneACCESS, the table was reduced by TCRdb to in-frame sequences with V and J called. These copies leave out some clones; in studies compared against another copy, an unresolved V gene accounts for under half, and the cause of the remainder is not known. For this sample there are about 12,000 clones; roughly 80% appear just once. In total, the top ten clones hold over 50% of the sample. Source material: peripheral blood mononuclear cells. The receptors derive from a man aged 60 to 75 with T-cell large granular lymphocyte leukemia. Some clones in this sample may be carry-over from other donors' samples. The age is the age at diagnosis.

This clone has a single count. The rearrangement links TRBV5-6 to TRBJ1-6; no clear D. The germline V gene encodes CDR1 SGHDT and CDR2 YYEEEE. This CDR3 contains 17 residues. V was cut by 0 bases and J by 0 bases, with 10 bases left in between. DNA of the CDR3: TGTGCCAGCAGCTTGGAACGGACCGACTCCTATAATTCACCCCTCCACTTT. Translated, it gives CASSLERTDSYNSPLHF.

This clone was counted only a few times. CDR3 sequence reads: CASSRDTGLNNSPLHF. The CDR3 DNA sequence: TGTGCCAGCTCGCGGGATACAGGGCTGAATAATTCACCCCTCCACTTT. This rearrangement joins TRBV18 to TRBJ1-6; D may be TRBD1 (6 bases). The V end lost 6 bases, the J end lost 5 bases, and 17 bases lay between the germline ends. The germline CDR1 and CDR2 sequences are KGHSH and LQKENI. The CDR3 is made up of 16 amino acids.

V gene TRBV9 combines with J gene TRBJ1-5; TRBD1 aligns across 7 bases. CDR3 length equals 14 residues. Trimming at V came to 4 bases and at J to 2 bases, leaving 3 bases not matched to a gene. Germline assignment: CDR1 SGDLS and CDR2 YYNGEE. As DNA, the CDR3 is TGTGCCAGCAGCACCGGGACAGGCAATCAGCCCCAGCATTTT. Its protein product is CASSTGTGNQPQHF.

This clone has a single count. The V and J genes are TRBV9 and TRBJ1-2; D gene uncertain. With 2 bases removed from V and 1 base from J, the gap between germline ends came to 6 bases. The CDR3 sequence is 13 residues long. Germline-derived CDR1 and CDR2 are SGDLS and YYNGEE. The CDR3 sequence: CASSVESNYGYTF. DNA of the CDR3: TGTGCCAGCAGCGTCGAGAGTAACTATGGCTACACCTTC.

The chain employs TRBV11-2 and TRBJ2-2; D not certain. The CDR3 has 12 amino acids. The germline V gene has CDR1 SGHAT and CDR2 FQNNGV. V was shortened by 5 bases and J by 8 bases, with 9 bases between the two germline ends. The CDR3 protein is CASSPRRGELFF. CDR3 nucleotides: TGTGCCAGCAGCCCCAGGAGAGGGGAGCTGTTTTTT.

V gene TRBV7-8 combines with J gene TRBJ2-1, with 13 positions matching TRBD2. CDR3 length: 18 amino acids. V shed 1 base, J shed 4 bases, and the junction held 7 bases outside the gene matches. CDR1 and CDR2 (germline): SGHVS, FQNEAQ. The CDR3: CASSLVATSGRPYNEQFF. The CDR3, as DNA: TGTGCCAGCAGCTTAGTAGCGACTAGCGGGAGGCCTTACAATGAGCAGTTCTTC.

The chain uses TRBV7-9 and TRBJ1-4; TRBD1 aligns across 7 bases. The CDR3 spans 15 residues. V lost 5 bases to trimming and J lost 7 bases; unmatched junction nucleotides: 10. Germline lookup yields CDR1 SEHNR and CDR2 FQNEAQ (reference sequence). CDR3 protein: CASSRNRGAGEKLFF. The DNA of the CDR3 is TGTGCCAGCAGCCGCAACAGGGGCGCGGGTGAAAAACTGTTTTTT.

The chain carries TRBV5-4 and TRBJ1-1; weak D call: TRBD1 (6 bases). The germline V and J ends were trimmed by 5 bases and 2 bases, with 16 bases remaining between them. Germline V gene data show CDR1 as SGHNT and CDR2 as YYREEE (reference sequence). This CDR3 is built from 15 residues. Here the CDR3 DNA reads TGTGCCAGCAGTTTACCCGGACAGCTCAACACTGAAGCTTTCTTT. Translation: CASSLPGQLNTEAFF.

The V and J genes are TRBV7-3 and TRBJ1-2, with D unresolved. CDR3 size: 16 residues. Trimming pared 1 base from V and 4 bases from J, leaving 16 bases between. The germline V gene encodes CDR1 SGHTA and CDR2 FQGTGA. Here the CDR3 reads CASSLRRASDGYGYTF. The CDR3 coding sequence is TGTGCCAGCAGCTTAAGGCGGGCCTCCGACGGCTATGGCTACACCTTC.

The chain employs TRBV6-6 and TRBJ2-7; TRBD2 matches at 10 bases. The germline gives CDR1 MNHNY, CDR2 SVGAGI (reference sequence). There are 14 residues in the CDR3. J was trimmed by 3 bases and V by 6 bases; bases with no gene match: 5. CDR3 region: CASSSSGSGYEQYF. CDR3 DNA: TGTGCCAGCAGCTCTAGCGGGAGCGGCTACGAGCAGTACTTC.

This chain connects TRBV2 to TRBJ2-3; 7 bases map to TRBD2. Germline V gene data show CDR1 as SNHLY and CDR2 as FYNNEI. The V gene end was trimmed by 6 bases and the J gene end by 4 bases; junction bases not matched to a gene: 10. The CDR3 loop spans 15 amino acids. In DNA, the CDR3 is TGTGCCAGCAGCGCCAGGACTAGTAAAGCAGATACGCAGTATTTT. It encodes CASSARTSKADTQYF.

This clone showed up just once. For the CDR3, the DNA is TGCAGCGTTTCCTGGGACACATACTATGGCTACACCTTC. Its translation is CSVSWDTYYGYTF. The J gene is TRBJ1-2, the V gene TRBV29-1; a possible D gene is TRBD1 (6 bases). Trimming removed 5 bases from V and 3 bases from J, with 13 bases in between. The CDR3 runs to 13 residues. CDR1 and CDR2 from the germline V gene are SQVTM and ANQGSEA.

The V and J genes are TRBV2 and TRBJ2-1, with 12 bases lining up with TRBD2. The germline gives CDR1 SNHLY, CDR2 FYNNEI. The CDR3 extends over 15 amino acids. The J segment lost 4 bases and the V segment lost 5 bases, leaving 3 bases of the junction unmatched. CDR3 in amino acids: CASSLLAGGYNEQFF. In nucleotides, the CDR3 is TGTGCCAGCAGTTTGCTAGCGGGAGGGTACAATGAGCAGTTCTTC.

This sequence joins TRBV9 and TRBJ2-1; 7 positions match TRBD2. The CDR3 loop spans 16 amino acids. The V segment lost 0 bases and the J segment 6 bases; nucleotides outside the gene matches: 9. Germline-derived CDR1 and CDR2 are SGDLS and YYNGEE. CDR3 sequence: CASSVGLAIGSNEQFF. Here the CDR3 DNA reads TGTGCCAGCAGCGTAGGACTAGCAATAGGCTCCAATGAGCAGTTCTTC.

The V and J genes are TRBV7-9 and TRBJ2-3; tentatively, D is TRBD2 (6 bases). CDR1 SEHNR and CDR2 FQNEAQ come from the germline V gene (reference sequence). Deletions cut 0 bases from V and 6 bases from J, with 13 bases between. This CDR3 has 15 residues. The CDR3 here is CASSLAFPAGDTQYF. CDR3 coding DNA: TGTGCCAGCAGCTTAGCATTCCCCGCGGGGGATACGCAGTATTTT. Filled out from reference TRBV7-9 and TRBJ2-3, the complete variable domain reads DTGVSQNPRHKITKRGQNVTFRCDPISEHNRLYWYRQTLGQGPEFLTYFQNEAQLEKSRLLSDRFSAERPKGSFSTLEIQRTEQGDSAMYLCASSLAFPAGDTQYFGPGTRLTVL.

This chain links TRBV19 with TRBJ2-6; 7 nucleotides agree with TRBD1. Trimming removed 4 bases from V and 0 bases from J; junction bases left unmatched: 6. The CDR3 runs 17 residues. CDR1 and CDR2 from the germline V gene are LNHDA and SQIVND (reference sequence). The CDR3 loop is CASSNRDSLSGANVLTF. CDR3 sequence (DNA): TGTGCCAGTAGTAACCGGGACAGCCTCTCTGGGGCCAACGTCCTGACTTTC.

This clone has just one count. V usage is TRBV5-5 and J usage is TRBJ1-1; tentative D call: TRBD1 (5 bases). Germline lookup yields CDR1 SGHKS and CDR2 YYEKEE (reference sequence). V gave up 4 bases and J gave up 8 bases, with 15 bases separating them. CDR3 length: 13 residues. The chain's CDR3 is CASSTFGAWEAFF. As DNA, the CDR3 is TGTGCCAGCAGCACTTTCGGGGCTTGGGAAGCTTTCTTT.

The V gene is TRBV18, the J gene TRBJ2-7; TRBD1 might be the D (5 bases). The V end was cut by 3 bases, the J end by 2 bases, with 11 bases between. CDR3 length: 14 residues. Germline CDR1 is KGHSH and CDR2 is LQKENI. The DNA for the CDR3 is TGTGCCAGCTCACCGAACTCAGGGACCTACGAGCAGTACTTC. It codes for CASSPNSGTYEQYF. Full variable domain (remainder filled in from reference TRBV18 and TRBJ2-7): NAGVMQNPRHLVRRRGQEARLRCSPMKGHSHVYWYRQLPEEGLKFMVYLQKENIIDESGMPKERFSAEFPKEGPSILRIQQVVRGDSAAYFCASSPNSGTYEQYFGPGTRLTVT.

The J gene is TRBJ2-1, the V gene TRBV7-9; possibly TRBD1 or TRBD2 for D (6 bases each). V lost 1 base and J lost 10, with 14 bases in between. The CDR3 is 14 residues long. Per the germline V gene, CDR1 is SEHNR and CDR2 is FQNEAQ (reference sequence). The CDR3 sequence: CASSLGIGGREQFF. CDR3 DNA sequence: TGTGCCAGCAGCTTAGGAATTGGGGGGCGAGAGCAGTTCTTC.

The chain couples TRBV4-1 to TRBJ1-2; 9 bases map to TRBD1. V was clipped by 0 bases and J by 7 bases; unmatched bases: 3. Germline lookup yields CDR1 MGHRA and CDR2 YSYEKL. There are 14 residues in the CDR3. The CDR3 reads CASSQEDRGGGYTF. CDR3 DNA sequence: TGCGCCAGCAGCCAAGAGGACAGGGGAGGTGGCTACACCTTC.

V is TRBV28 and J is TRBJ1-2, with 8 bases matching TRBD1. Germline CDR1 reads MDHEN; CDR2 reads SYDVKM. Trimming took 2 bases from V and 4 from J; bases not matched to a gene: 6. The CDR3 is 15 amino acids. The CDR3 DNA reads TGTGCCAGCAGTTTAGCGGCAGGGGGCGTCTATGGCTACACCTTC. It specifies CASSLAAGGVYGYTF.

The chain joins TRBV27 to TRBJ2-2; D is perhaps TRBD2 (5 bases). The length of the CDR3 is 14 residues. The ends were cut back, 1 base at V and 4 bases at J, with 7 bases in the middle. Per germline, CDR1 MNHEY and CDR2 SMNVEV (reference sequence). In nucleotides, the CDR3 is TGTGCCAGCAGTTTATGGAGCGGCACCGGGGAGCTGTTTTTT. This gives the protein CASSLWSGTGELFF.

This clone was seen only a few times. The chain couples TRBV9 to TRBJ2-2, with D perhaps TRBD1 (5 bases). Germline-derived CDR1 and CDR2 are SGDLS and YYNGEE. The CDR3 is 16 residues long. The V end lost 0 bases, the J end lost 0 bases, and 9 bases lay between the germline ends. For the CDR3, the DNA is TGTGCCAGCAGCGTAGTGTGGGGCCCGAACACCGGGGAGCTGTTTTTT. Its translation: CASSVVWGPNTGELFF.

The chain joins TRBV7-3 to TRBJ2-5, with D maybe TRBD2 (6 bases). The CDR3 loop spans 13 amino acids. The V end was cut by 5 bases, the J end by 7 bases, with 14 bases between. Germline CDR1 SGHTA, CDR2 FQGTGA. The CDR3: CASSTQVGGTQYF. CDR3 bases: TGTGCCAGCAGCACACAAGTCGGGGGGACCCAGTACTTC.

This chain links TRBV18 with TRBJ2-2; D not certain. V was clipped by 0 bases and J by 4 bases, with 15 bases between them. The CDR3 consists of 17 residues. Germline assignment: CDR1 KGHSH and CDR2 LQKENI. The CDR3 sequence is CASSPPITADATGELFF. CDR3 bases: TGTGCCAGCTCACCACCGATAACCGCCGACGCCACCGGGGAGCTGTTTTTT.

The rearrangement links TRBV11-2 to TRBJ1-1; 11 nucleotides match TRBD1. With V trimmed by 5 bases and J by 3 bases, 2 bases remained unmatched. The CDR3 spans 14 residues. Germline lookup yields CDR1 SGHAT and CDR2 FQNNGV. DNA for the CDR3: TGTGCCAGCAGCCTGGGACAGGGGGACACTGAAGCTTTCTTT. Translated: CASSLGQGDTEAFF. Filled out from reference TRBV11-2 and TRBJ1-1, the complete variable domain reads EAGVAQSPRYKIIEKRQSVAFWCNPISGHATLYWYQQILGQGPKLLIQFQNNGVVDDSQLPKDRFSAERLKGVDSTLKIQPAKLEDSAVYLCASSLGQGDTEAFFGQGTRLTVV.

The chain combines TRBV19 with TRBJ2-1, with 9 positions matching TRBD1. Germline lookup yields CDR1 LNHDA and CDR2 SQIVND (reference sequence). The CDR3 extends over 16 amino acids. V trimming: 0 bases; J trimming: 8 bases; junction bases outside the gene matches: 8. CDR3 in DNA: TGTGCCAGTAGTATAGACACACCGGGACAGGGCGATGAGCAGTTCTTC. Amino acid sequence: CASSIDTPGQGDEQFF. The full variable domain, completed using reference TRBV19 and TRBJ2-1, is DGGITQSPKYLFRKEGQNVTLSCEQNLNHDAMYWYRQDPGQGLRLIYYSQIVNDFQKGDIAEGYSVSREKKESFPLTVTSAQKNPTAFYLCASSIDTPGQGDEQFFGPGTRLTVL.

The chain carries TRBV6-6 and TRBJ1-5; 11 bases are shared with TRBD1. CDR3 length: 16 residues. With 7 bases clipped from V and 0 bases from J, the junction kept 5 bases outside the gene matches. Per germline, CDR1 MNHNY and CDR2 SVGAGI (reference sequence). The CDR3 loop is CASIPGTGGSNQPQHF. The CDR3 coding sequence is TGTGCCAGCATCCCCGGGACAGGGGGTAGCAATCAGCCCCAGCATTTT.

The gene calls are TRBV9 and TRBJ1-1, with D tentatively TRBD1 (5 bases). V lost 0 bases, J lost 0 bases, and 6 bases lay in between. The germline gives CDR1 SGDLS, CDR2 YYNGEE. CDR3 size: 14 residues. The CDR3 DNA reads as TGTGCCAGCAGCGTAGCAGGGATGAACACTGAAGCTTTCTTT. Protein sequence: CASSVAGMNTEAFF. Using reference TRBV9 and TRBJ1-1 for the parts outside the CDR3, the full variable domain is DSGVTQTPKHLITATGQRVTLRCSPRSGDLSVYWYQQSLDQGLQFLIQYYNGEERAKGNILERFSAQQFPDLHSELNLSSLELGDSALYFCASSVAGMNTEAFFGQGTRLTVV.